This is a list of T cell receptor beta chains from one sample in a study of blood T cell repertoires in COVID-19. Clones were sequenced by immunoSEQ multiplex PCR, and TCRdb holds only the in-frame ones, with some missing. The sample has about 150,000 clones, approximately 88% seen once. The sequenced sample consisted of peripheral blood. All receptors come from a man aged 55 to 70 with active or convalescent COVID-19. Both conserved end residues are part of each CDR3. Fields, in order: V gene, clone size, J gene, D gene, CDR3 protein, CDR3 DNA. D genes are given only for firm matches. Clone size, where shown, is once, few, many, or a class for clones that have expanded.

TRBV28	NA	TRBJ1-2	NA	CASSSEVAGYTF	TGTGCCAGCAGTTCTGAGGTGGCTGGCTACACCTTC
TRBV4-1	NA	TRBJ2-4	TRBD2	CASSLGTSGAKNIQYF	TGCGCCAGCAGCCTCGGGACTAGCGGAGCCAAAAACATTCAGTACTTC
TRBV24-1	NA	TRBJ1-3	NA	CATSSGSGNTIYF	TGTGCCACCAGTTCAGGGTCTGGAAACACCATATATTTT
TRBV18	NA	TRBJ2-5	TRBD1	CASSPSKGAEETQYF	TGTGCCAGCTCACCATCAAAGGGGGCTGAGGAGACCCAGTACTTC
TRBV10-3	NA	TRBJ1-1	TRBD1	CAIMGTGRNTEAFF	TGTGCCATCATGGGGACAGGTCGAAACACTGAAGCTTTCTTT
TRBV7-6	NA	TRBJ1-5	TRBD1	CASSRKTGSNQPQHF	TGTGCCAGCAGCAGGAAGACAGGGAGCAATCAGCCCCAGCATTTT
TRBV5-6	NA	TRBJ2-5	NA	CASSLYGGSQETQYF	TGTGCCAGCAGCTTGTATGGGGGGTCTCAAGAGACCCAGTACTTC
TRBV27	NA	TRBJ1-5	TRBD1	CASKADRGSSIPQHF	TGTGCCAGCAAGGCGGACAGGGGGTCTTCAATACCCCAGCATTTT
TRBV7-8	NA	TRBJ2-7	TRBD2	CASSLSSASGRAYEQYF	TGTGCCAGCAGCTTATCCTCTGCTAGCGGTCGAGCCTACGAGCAGTACTTC
TRBV6-5	NA	TRBJ2-2	TRBD2	CASILAGAGELFF	TGTGCCAGCATCCTAGCGGGAGCCGGGGAGCTGTTTTTT
TRBV7-2	NA	TRBJ1-5	NA	CASSLAGGQPQHF	TGTGCCAGCAGCTTAGCCGGGGGTCAGCCCCAGCATTTT
TRBV6-2/TRBV6-3	NA	TRBJ1-4	NA	CASSYSTDTTNEKLFF	TGTGCCAGCAGTTACTCAACAGACACAACTAATGAAAAACTGTTTTTT
TRBV25-1	NA	TRBJ2-2	NA	CASSEKAGVGYTGELFF	TGTGCCAGCAGTGAAAAAGCAGGGGTCGGTTACACCGGGGAGCTGTTTTTT
TRBV5-4	NA	TRBJ2-3	TRBD2	CASSLDGGGTDTQYF	TGTGCCAGCAGCTTGGACGGGGGGGGCACAGATACGCAGTATTTT
TRBV11-2	once	TRBJ2-3	TRBD1	CASSLKRGQGVGLDTQYF	TGTGCCAGCAGCTTAAAAAGAGGACAGGGGGTGGGTTTAGATACGCAGTATTTT
TRBV28	few	TRBJ1-5	TRBD1	CASRSAGGSFNQPQHF	TGTGCCAGCAGGTCGGCAGGGGGGAGCTTCAATCAGCCCCAGCATTTT
TRBV29-1	NA	TRBJ2-1	TRBD2	CSVGEAGAAGEQFF	TGCAGCGTTGGAGAAGCGGGGGCTGCCGGGGAGCAGTTCTTC
TRBV18	NA	TRBJ2-5	TRBD1	CASSSDRVQETQYF	TGTGCCAGCTCATCGGACAGGGTACAAGAGACCCAGTACTTC
TRBV18	NA	TRBJ1-2	TRBD1	CASSRRDRTSYGYTF	TGTGCCAGCTCCCGAAGGGACAGGACTTCCTATGGCTACACCTTC
TRBV7-3	NA	TRBJ2-1	TRBD2	CASSPFLSGSSGEQFF	TGTGCCAGCAGCCCTTTCCTCAGCGGGAGTTCGGGTGAGCAGTTCTTC
TRBV19	NA	TRBJ1-2	TRBD1	CASSEQGAGAYGYTF	TGTGCCAGTAGTGAACAGGGGGCCGGGGCCTATGGCTACACCTTC
TRBV2	NA	TRBJ1-1	TRBD1	CASSRTTGGTEAFF	TGTGCCAGCAGTCGAACTACAGGGGGCACTGAAGCTTTCTTT
TRBV9	NA	TRBJ1-1	NA	CASQRQDNTEAFF	TGTGCCAGCCAACGACAGGATAACACTGAAGCTTTCTTT
TRBV27	NA	TRBJ1-6	TRBD1	CASSLRAGQGNSPLHF	TGTGCCAGCAGTTTACGGGCGGGACAGGGTAATTCACCCCTCCACTTT
TRBV19	NA	TRBJ2-1	NA	CASSSGLHPTNEQFF	TGTGCCAGTAGTAGTGGACTACATCCTACAAATGAGCAGTTCTTC
TRBV28	few	TRBJ1-1	TRBD1	CATIFRTGGVRTEAFF	TGTGCCACCATATTCCGGACAGGGGGCGTTAGGACTGAAGCTTTCTTT
TRBV19	NA	TRBJ1-1	NA	CASSSRLLTEAFF	TGTGCCAGTAGTTCTAGACTGCTCACTGAAGCTTTCTTT
TRBV9	NA	TRBJ2-7	TRBD2	CASSVGASGTYEQYF	TGTGCCAGCAGCGTAGGGGCTAGCGGTACCTACGAGCAGTACTTC
TRBV18	NA	TRBJ2-5	NA	CASSPLTGTQETQYF	TGTGCCAGCTCACCACTCACAGGGACCCAAGAGACCCAGTACTTC
TRBV6-1	NA	TRBJ1-4	NA	CASSSDSATNEKLFF	TGTGCCAGCAGTTCTGACAGTGCAACTAATGAAAAACTGTTTTTT
TRBV6-5	NA	TRBJ1-3	TRBD1	CASSWGTGTAGNTIYF	TGTGCCAGCAGTTGGGGGACAGGGACTGCCGGAAACACCATATATTTT
TRBV18	NA	TRBJ2-1	TRBD2	CASSPPSLAGGSSYNEQFF	TGTGCCAGCTCACCACCCTCACTAGCGGGAGGTTCCTCCTACAATGAGCAGTTCTTC
TRBV3-1/TRBV3-2	NA	TRBJ1-3	TRBD1	CASTRGGTGSSGNTIYF	TGTGCCAGCACCCGAGGGGGGACAGGGTCCTCTGGAAACACCATATATTTT